This TCR beta chain was sequenced during a study of radiotherapy plus CTLA-4 blockade in lung cancer. Across the whole study: Disease control was achieved by around 33% of patients, and objective responses by less than 20%.

The data were produced by immunoSEQ multiplex PCR, yet TCRdb's version contains in-frame clones alone and is incomplete. This sample has around 55,000 clones, with around 80% found just once. Comment on this clone: What it binds is unknown.

The germline V gene encodes CDR1 MNHEY and CDR2 SVGAGI. Germline trimming cut 4 bases from V and 7 bases from J; bases unmatched to any gene: 6. This CDR3 is 14 amino acids long. Points from the study as a whole: Expansion of tumor-derived TCR clones was observed in blood after radiotherapy plus ipilimumab.

The V call is TRBV6-5, the J call TRBJ2-7; TRBD2 matches at 11 bases. The sample here was peripheral blood, taken from a patient treated with radiotherapy plus ipilimumab. This receptor was taken from a human donor with non-small cell lung cancer whose response to radiotherapy plus ipilimumab could not be evaluated. As DNA, the CDR3 is TGTGCCAGCAGTTTTAGCGGGAGGGCCCAAGAGCAGTACTTC. Translation gives CASSFSGRAQEQYF.